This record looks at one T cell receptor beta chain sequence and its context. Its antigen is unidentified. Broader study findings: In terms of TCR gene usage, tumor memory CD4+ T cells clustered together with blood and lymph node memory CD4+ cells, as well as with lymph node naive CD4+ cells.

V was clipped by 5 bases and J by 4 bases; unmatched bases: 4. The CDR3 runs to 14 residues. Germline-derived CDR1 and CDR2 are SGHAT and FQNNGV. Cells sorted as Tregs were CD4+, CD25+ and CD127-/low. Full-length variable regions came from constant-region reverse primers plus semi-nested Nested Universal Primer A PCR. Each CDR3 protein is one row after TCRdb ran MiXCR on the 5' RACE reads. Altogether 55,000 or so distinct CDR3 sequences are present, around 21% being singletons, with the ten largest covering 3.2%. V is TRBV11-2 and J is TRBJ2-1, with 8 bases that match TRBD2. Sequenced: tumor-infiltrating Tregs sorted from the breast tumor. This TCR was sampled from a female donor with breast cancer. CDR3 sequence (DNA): TGTGCCAGCAGCCGAGCGGGAGTTTACAATGAGCAGTTCTTC. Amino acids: CASSRAGVYNEQFF.